The 5 T cell receptor beta chains below come from one sample, sequenced in a study of beta chain features in type 1 diabetes. The antigens these receptors bind are not known. Broader study findings: When Type 1 diabetes patients were examined, their TCRB CDR3s proved moderately but significantly shorter in all four CD4+ subsets.

Reverse transcribing all isolated RNA meant expressed TCRB transcripts were sequenced. Clones were read by immunoSEQ multiplex PCR, and TCRdb kept only the in-frame ones, dropping some. The sample yields roughly 230,000 clones, 9.5% to 13% seen once. Sequenced input: naive CD4+ T cells from blood. These receptors were obtained from a man aged 25 to 45 with type 1 diabetes.

This clone has a handful of counts. In DNA form, the CDR3 reads TGTGCCAGCAGCTTTATACGAGCGGGGCTGTACAATGAGCAGTTCTTC. This codes for CASSFIRAGLYNEQFF. This sequence joins TRBV7-9 and TRBJ2-1, with 7 bases lining up with TRBD2. The CDR3 contains 16 residues. CDR1 is SEHNR and CDR2 is FQNEAQ in the germline V gene (reference sequence). With 3 bases clipped from V and 4 bases from J, the junction kept 9 bases outside the gene matches.

V gene TRBV29-1 combines with J gene TRBJ2-5, with no clear D. Per germline, CDR1 SQVTM and CDR2 ANQGSEA. Trimming stripped 4 bases from V and 4 bases from J, with 10 bases between. CDR3 size: 12 residues. For the CDR3, the DNA is TGCAGCGTTGTGGGCCAAACAGAGACCCAGTACTTC. It encodes CSVVGQTETQYF.

The V and J genes are TRBV6-1 and TRBJ2-3; possible D gene TRBD1, 5 bases. Trimming took 10 bases from V and 2 from J, leaving 13 bases between them. The CDR3 is made up of 13 amino acids. Germline CDR1 and CDR2: MNHNS and SASEGT. CDR3 sequence (DNA): TGTGCCACCCTAACGACAGCCACAGATACGCAGTATTTT. Encoded protein: CATLTTATDTQYF.

This clone appeared a few times. The genes are TRBV5-1 and TRBJ1-1; tentative D call: TRBD1 (6 bases). The CDR3 contains 14 residues. The V end was cut by 4 bases, the J end by 3 bases, with 13 bases between. Looked up from germline, CDR1 is SGHRS and CDR2 is YFSETQ. The CDR3 bases are TGCGCCAGCAGCCCAGGGGCTGCGGACACTGAAGCTTTCTTT. Protein product: CASSPGAADTEAFF.

This clone was detected only a few times. V and J are TRBV4-3 and TRBJ2-5; D call uncertain. Germline V gene sequence: CDR1 LGHNA, CDR2 YSLEER. Deletions cut 3 bases from V and 1 base from J, with 12 bases between. The CDR3 loop spans 15 amino acids. The CDR3 coding sequence is TGCGCCAGCAGCCACAGTCCGACACCCCAAGAGACCCAGTACTTC. Protein sequence: CASSHSPTPQETQYF.